A single sample gave rise to the 9 T cell receptor beta chains below, sequenced in a study of T cells in localized non-small cell lung cancer. TCRdb keeps only in-frame clones here, not all; method: immunoSEQ multiplex PCR. Among approximately 4,400 clones listed, around 29% were seen once. Source: lung tumor tissue, taken before any cancer treatment. These receptor sequences come from a man between 35 and 75 years old with stage III squamous cell lung carcinoma.

In regard to this clone: At one of its ends the junction is not consistent with the germline gene, which may arise from a read error. The chain employs TRBV4-1 and TRBJ2-1; perhaps TRBD1 as D (5 bases). Germline V gene data show CDR1 as MGHRA and CDR2 as YSYEKL. This CDR3 contains 15 residues. The CDR3 DNA is TGCGCCAGCAGCCAAGTAAGGGGCTCCAACAATGAGCAGTTCTTC. Amino acid sequence: CASSQVRGSNNEQFF.

In its sample, this clone was seen a few times. The chain combines TRBV11-3 with TRBJ1-3; D ambiguous. Trimming shortened V by 3 bases and J by 0 bases, and 9 bases separated the two germline ends. The CDR3 extends over 15 amino acids. Germline loops: CDR1 SGHNT, CDR2 YENEEA. DNA for the CDR3: TGTGCCAGCAGCTTTTCGGATGCCTCTGGAAACACCATATATTTT. It encodes CASSFSDASGNTIYF. The full variable domain, with the rest looked up from reference TRBV11-3 and TRBJ1-3, is EAGVVQSPRYKIIEKKQPVAFWCNPISGHNTLYWYLQNLGQGPELLIRYENEEAVDDSQLPKDRFSAERLKGVDSTLKIQPAELGDSAVYLCASSFSDASGNTIYFGEGSWLTVV.

The chain combines TRBV19 with TRBJ1-6; the D gene is possibly TRBD1 (6 bases). The germline V gene encodes CDR1 LNHDA and CDR2 SQIVND (reference sequence). V lost 7 bases, J lost 12 bases, and 22 bases lay in between. This CDR3 has 15 amino acids. The CDR3 protein is CASTPGNRARIPLHF. Written as DNA, the CDR3 is TGTGCCAGTACCCCCGGGAACAGGGCACGGATACCCCTCCACTTT.

This sequence joins TRBV29-1 and TRBJ2-4; 10 bases are shared with TRBD2. With 2 bases clipped from V and 5 bases from J, the junction kept 15 bases outside the gene matches. The CDR3 extends over 18 amino acids. Germline V gene data show CDR1 as SQVTM and CDR2 as ANQGSEA. The CDR3 DNA reads TGCAGCGTTGAATCGCCTCGGGGAGCGGGGGGGTCCCAAAACATTCAGTACTTC. Translating it yields CSVESPRGAGGSQNIQYF.

The rearrangement uses TRBV18 and TRBJ1-2, with D perhaps TRBD1 (5 bases). Trimming took 6 bases from V and 5 from J, leaving 19 bases between them. The CDR3 extends over 15 amino acids. CDR1 is KGHSH, CDR2 LQKENI, per germline. The CDR3 DNA follows: TGTGCCAGCTCGGAGGTCGGGCAGGGAGCTTATGGCTACACCTTC. Protein: CASSEVGQGAYGYTF.

This sequence joins TRBV30 and TRBJ1-1, with D tentatively TRBD1 (6 bases). Trimming removed 8 bases from V and 4 bases from J, with 26 bases in between. Germline loops: CDR1 GTSNPN, CDR2 SVGIG (reference sequence). The CDR3 extends over 16 amino acids. As DNA, the CDR3 is TGTGCCCGGTCGGGGGGAACAGGGCTGGCGTCCACTGAAGCTTTCTTT. Protein sequence: CARSGGTGLASTEAFF.

This chain connects TRBV6-8 to TRBJ1-2; the D gene is possibly TRBD1 (5 bases). The CDR3 is 14 residues long. Trimming removed 6 bases from V and 7 bases from J, with 18 bases in between. CDR1 is MNHGY and CDR2 is SAAAGT in the germline V gene. CDR3: CASRRPGNSGGYTF. The DNA of the CDR3 is TGTGCCAGCAGGCGCCCAGGGAACTCTGGTGGCTACACCTTC.

Only a few counts were recorded for this clone. V is TRBV29-1 and J is TRBJ2-2; D gene ambiguous. CDR1 and CDR2 from the germline V gene are SQVTM and ANQGSEA. This CDR3 region has 14 residues. Trimming took 4 bases from V and 5 from J, leaving 14 bases between them. CDR3 sequence: CSVVWGPGTGELFF. The CDR3 region has the DNA TGCAGCGTTGTATGGGGTCCCGGTACCGGGGAGCTGTTTTTT.

There are a few counts of this clone. The chain employs TRBV18 and TRBJ1-1; maybe TRBD1 (5 bases). Germline-derived CDR1 and CDR2 are KGHSH and LQKENI. Trimming pared 6 bases from V and 5 bases from J, leaving 16 bases between. CDR3 length: 14 amino acids. The CDR3 loop is CASSRDALRTEAFF. The CDR3 DNA reads TGTGCCAGCTCGCGGGACGCTTTGAGGACTGAAGCTTTCTTT. The variable domain in full, with the rest retrieved from reference TRBV18 and TRBJ1-1, is NAGVMQNPRHLVRRRGQEARLRCSPMKGHSHVYWYRQLPEEGLKFMVYLQKENIIDESGMPKERFSAEFPKEGPSILRIQQVVRGDSAAYFCASSRDALRTEAFFGQGTRLTVV.